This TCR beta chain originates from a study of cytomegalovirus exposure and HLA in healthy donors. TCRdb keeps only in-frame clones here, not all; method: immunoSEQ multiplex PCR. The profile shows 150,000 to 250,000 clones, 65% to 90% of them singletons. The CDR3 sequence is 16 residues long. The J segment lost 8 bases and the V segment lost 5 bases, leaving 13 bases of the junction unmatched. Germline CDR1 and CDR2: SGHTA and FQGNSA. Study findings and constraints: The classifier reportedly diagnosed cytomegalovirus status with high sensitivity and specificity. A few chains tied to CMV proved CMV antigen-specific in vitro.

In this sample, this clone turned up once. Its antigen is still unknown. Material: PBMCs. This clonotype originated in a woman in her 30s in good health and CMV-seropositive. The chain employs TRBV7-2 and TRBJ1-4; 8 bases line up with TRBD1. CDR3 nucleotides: TGTGCCAGCAGCGCCAGCACCGGACAGGGTGGGGAAAAACTGTTTTTT. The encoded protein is CASSASTGQGGEKLFF.